This T cell receptor beta chain was captured in a study of T cell responses to AZD1222 COVID-19 vaccine (dated by TCRdb to about 2021). Regarding the research as a whole: AZD1222 recipients with second doses at about 4 weeks or about 12 weeks were pooled, because spike-specific TCR depth and breadth did not differ between schedules. A total of more than 230 trial participants underwent TCR sequencing, of whom 207 received two doses of AZD1222 and about 25 received two doses of the MenACWY control vaccine. Enrollment into the trials was organized by age into subgroups of 18-55, 56-69 and 70-plus years, and those subgroups contained approximately 150, 30 and 60 TCR-sequenced participants, respectively.

Comment on this clone: No cognate antigen has been identified for it. No much larger clonotype is one base removed from it; base qualities were not supplied.

The time point label for this specimen denotes: baseline before first vaccination. The vaccinee samples were drawn from two UK trials, COV001 and COV002, one of which was a single-blind randomized controlled phase 2/3 trial testing AZD1222 (ChAdOx1 nCoV-19) in healthy adults. For TCRbeta chain sequencing, PBMC samples from trial participants were taken at day 0 and at day 28 after the second dose. Broad study findings and their caveats: Reportedly, close to half of the unique spike-specific TCRs recognized epitopes lying outside the regions that are mutated in the B.1.351 and B.1.1.7 variants. Because no samples from the day 14 peak response were available, repertoires could be characterized only after the peak T cell response. Conclusions about previously exposed vaccinees were limited because only six or seven AZD1222 recipients were SARS-CoV-2 seropositive at baseline. Spike-specific TCR breadth and depth rose significantly after two AZD1222 doses compared with day 0 and with MenACWY recipients. Vaccine-associated CD4 TCRs spanned the whole spike protein, with dominant responses in regions 160-218 and 743-854. The 56-69-year group was small, and its depth increase did not reach significance, likely because of low power. Participants were mostly white British, with more females than males. The authors suggested clonal diversity may have been underestimated.

From its cysteine to its phenylalanine, the CDR3 spans 13 amino acids. The retained sequence is limited to the CDR3, 39 bases, with the frame set at the first base. From the germline V gene, CDR1 is MNHEY and CDR2 is SVGAGI. V loses 7 bases, J loses 6 bases, and the germline ends lie 13 bases apart. The CDR3 regions of human TCRbeta chains were analyzed by immunosequencing. Regarding the original processing steps: Repertoire TCRs were matched against a reference library of SARS-CoV-2-specific TCRs generated with the MIRA antigen-specificity platform. Breadth meant the fraction of unique TCRs that were SARS-CoV-2-associated, whereas depth meant the fraction of total T cells that were SARS-CoV-2-associated. Using the MIRA data, each spike-specific TCR was mapped to the spike region that the TCR reacts to and placed in a CD4 or CD8 class. Log10-transformed breadth and depth values were compared by one-way ANOVA with Sidak's multiple comparisons tests. TCRdb's version of the immuneACCESS table is confined to in-frame rearrangements and falls short of the full clone set. An unresolved V gene accounts for under half of the shortfall where checked; the remainder is of unknown origin. Clonal size and the V and J genes are those of that table, whereas D and trimming came from the DNA. Recorded for this sample are some 120,000 clones; 93% of them occurred a single time. The ten most abundant clones make up about 3.1% of the sample.

Rearrangement joined TRBV6-5 to TRBJ2-1; no D gene is confidently identified. The receptor was derived from an adult in good health. This sample comprised peripheral blood, obtained on day 0 of AZD1222 vaccination. The DNA is TGTGCCAGCACCCGAAAGGGTAGCAATGAGCAGTTCTTC. Translated, this is CASTRKGSNEQFF.